A single sample is the source of the 21 T cell receptor beta chains below, sequenced in a study of T cell changes during pregnancy in multiple sclerosis. The repertoire was sequenced with immunoSEQ multiplex PCR; TCRdb's copy has only in-frame clones and lacks some. The sample consists of approximately 96,000 clones, 90% to 95% of them appearing once. Sequenced material: peripheral blood, taken after pregnancy. The receptors come from a female donor in good health, enrolled as a control in a pregnancy study.

This clone was seen a single time. The genes are TRBV19 and TRBJ2-3; 10 bases are shared with TRBD2. V lost 8 bases, J lost 3 bases, and 8 bases stayed unmatched. CDR1 and CDR2 (germline): LNHDA, SQIVND (reference sequence). The CDR3 sequence is 15 residues long. The CDR3 nucleotides read TGTGCCAGTCAGACTACTAGCGGGATGACAGATACGCAGTATTTT. It codes for CASQTTSGMTDTQYF.

This chain links TRBV6-6 with TRBJ2-7; TRBD1 agrees at 9 bases. The CDR3 length is 14 residues. Germline assignment: CDR1 MNHNY and CDR2 SVGAGI (reference sequence). With V trimmed by 2 bases and J by 6 bases, 5 bases remained unmatched. CDR3 sequence reads: CASSYTGQGSEQYF. CDR3 nucleotide sequence: TGTGCCAGCAGTTACACGGGACAGGGTTCCGAGCAGTACTTC.

The genes are TRBV2 and TRBJ2-3, with D maybe TRBD1 (6 bases). Germline CDR1 is SNHLY and CDR2 is FYNNEI. V lost 8 bases, J lost 4 bases, and 19 bases lay in between. This CDR3 contains 15 residues. The CDR3 region has the DNA TGTGCCAGCCGCCGTCCCGGGACACGGGCAGATACGCAGTATTTT. Translating it yields CASRRPGTRADTQYF.

The gene calls are TRBV10-1 and TRBJ1-1; possibly TRBD1 for D (6 bases). Germline V lookup: CDR1 WNHNN, CDR2 SYGVQD (reference sequence). Deletions cut 6 bases from V and 0 bases from J, with 11 bases between. The CDR3 consists of 14 residues. The CDR3 region is CASRGEGVNTEAFF. CDR3 nucleotide sequence: TGCGCCAGCAGGGGGGAGGGGGTGAACACTGAAGCTTTCTTT.

A word on this clone: Compared with germline, one end of the junction differs, possibly owing to a read error. The rearrangement uses TRBV7-9 and TRBJ2-5, with 7 bases identical to TRBD2. This CDR3 is built from 15 residues. The germline V gene has CDR1 SEHNR and CDR2 FQNEAQ (reference sequence). CDR3: CASSPRGESFQRGDF. Here the CDR3 DNA reads TGTGCCAGCAGCCCCCGGGGGGAGAGTTTTCAAAGAGGTGACTTC.

The sample holds a few counts of this clone. The J gene is TRBJ2-3, the V gene TRBV19; 7 bases match TRBD2. CDR3 size: 16 residues. V gave up 4 bases and J gave up 2 bases; unmatched junction bases: 9. Germline CDR1 is LNHDA and CDR2 is SQIVND (reference sequence). The CDR3 region is CASSRFGTTITDTQYF. In DNA, the CDR3 is TGTGCCAGTAGTAGGTTCGGGACTACAATCACAGATACGCAGTATTTT.

This sequence joins TRBV28 and TRBJ1-5; no reliable D call. V was shortened by 2 bases and J by 5 bases, with 10 bases between the two germline ends. CDR1 is MDHEN, CDR2 SYDVKM, per germline. The CDR3 runs 14 residues. DNA of the CDR3: TGTGCCAGCAGTTTAAACGGGAGGCATCAGCCCCAGCATTTT. Translation: CASSLNGRHQPQHF.

This clone was picked up a small number of times. The rearrangement uses TRBV23-1 and TRBJ1-6; D is unresolved. Being an ORF, TRBV23-1 has a function that is uncertain. The CDR3 is 11 amino acids. V was shortened by 7 bases and J by 15 bases, with 13 bases between the two germline ends. The CDR3 here is CASKRSQLLHF. The CDR3 DNA reads as TGCGCCAGCAAACGGTCGCAACTCCTCCACTTT.

The rearrangement joins TRBV7-9 to TRBJ1-1, with D possibly TRBD1 on 5 matching bases. The germline gives CDR1 SEHNR, CDR2 FQNEAQ (reference sequence). This CDR3 comprises 13 residues. V was shortened by 1 base and J by 11 bases, with 14 bases between the two germline ends. CDR3 region: CASSLVRVEGAFF. CDR3 bases: TGTGCCAGCAGCTTAGTCAGGGTCGAAGGGGCTTTCTTT. Variable domain in full (rest from reference TRBV7-9 and TRBJ1-1): DTGVSQNPRHKITKRGQNVTFRCDPISEHNRLYWYRQTLGQGPEFLTYFQNEAQLEKSRLLSDRFSAERPKGSFSTLEIQRTEQGDSAMYLCASSLVRVEGAFFGQGTRLTVV.

This chain links TRBV21-1 with TRBJ1-2; the table's D call, TRBD1, was not checked against the DNA. TRBV21-1 is a recognized pseudogene. The CDR3 runs 12 residues. CDR3 protein: CASSEGEYGYTF. The CDR3 region has the DNA TGTGCCAGCAGCGAGGGGGAGTATGGCTACACCTTC.

The V gene is TRBV5-5, the J gene TRBJ1-1, with D maybe TRBD1 (6 bases). The germline CDR1 and CDR2 sequences are SGHKS and YYEKEE (reference sequence). This CDR3 comprises 11 residues. The V end was cut by 5 bases, the J end by 8 bases, with 10 bases between. The DNA of the CDR3 is TGTGCCAGCAGGCTGGACAGAGAAGCTTTCTTT. It is translated as CASRLDREAFF. Full variable domain (rest looked up from reference TRBV5-5 and TRBJ1-1): DAGVTQSPTHLIKTRGQQVTLRCSPISGHKSVSWYQQVLGQGPQFIFQYYEKEERGRGNFPDRFSARQFPNYSSELNVNALLLGDSALYLCASRLDREAFFGQGTRLTVV.

The chain has TRBV28 and TRBJ2-7; 9 bases map to TRBD2. V lost 5 bases to trimming and J lost 6 bases; unmatched junction nucleotides: 11. This CDR3 is built from 15 residues. Germline-derived CDR1 and CDR2 are MDHEN and SYDVKM. The chain's CDR3 is CASSDSGSWGGEQYF. As DNA, the CDR3 is TGTGCCAGCAGTGATAGCGGGAGTTGGGGGGGCGAGCAGTACTTC.

The chain uses TRBV14 and TRBJ2-1; TRBD2 matches at 11 bases. Germline CDR1 is SGHDN and CDR2 is FVKESK. V lost 5 bases and J lost 0; bases outside the gene matches: 3. The length of the CDR3 is 16 residues. The CDR3 loop is CASSILAGGSYNEQFF. The CDR3 bases are TGTGCCAGCAGCATCCTAGCGGGGGGCTCCTACAATGAGCAGTTCTTC.

V is TRBV5-4 and J is TRBJ2-3, with no clear D. The CDR3 loop spans 13 amino acids. Germline V lookup: CDR1 SGHNT, CDR2 YYREEE (reference sequence). V was cut by 2 bases and J by 4 bases, with 8 bases left in between. In DNA, the CDR3 is TGTGCCAGCAGCTTATCAGGTGCAGATACGCAGTATTTT. Amino acid sequence: CASSLSGADTQYF.

J is TRBJ1-1 and V is TRBV7-9; no firm D call. The CDR3 loop spans 15 amino acids. CDR1 and CDR2 (germline): SEHNR, FQNEAQ (reference sequence). Trimming removed 5 bases at V and 2 bases at J, with 15 bases between. The CDR3 nucleotides read TGTGCCAGCAGCCCCCGGAGTCGGGGAAACACTGAAGCTTTCTTT. Translation: CASSPRSRGNTEAFF.

V and J are TRBV5-1 and TRBJ2-3, with D perhaps TRBD2 (5 bases). Germline values: CDR1 SGHRS, CDR2 YFSETQ. V was shortened by 4 bases and J by 0 bases, with 21 bases between the two germline ends. The CDR3 spans 18 residues. This chain's CDR3 is CASSRGPLGSASTDTQYF. CDR3 nucleotide sequence: TGCGCCAGCAGCCGAGGCCCCCTGGGGAGCGCCAGCACAGATACGCAGTATTTT.

V and J are TRBV4-1 and TRBJ1-4; D gene uncertain. CDR3 length: 11 residues. Trimming took off 4 bases at V and 14 bases at J, with 11 bases between the two ends. Germline CDR1 reads MGHRA; CDR2 reads YSYEKL. For the CDR3, the DNA is TGCGCCAGCAGCCCCTCCGTCGGGCTGTTTTTT. Translated, it gives CASSPSVGLFF.

V gene TRBV11-3 combines with J gene TRBJ2-2; tentatively, D is TRBD2 (6 bases). Per germline, CDR1 SGHNT and CDR2 YENEEA. This CDR3 has 17 amino acids. V was clipped by 0 bases and J by 6 bases, with 17 bases between them. CDR3 residues: CASSLDTGTPLSGELFF. For the CDR3, the DNA is TGTGCCAGCAGCTTAGACACCGGGACTCCCTTGTCCGGGGAGCTGTTTTTT.

This rearrangement joins TRBV6-6 to TRBJ1-1, with a tentative D call TRBD1 (5 bases). V was shortened by 8 bases and J by 7 bases, with 14 bases between the two germline ends. This CDR3 is built from 12 residues. CDR1 MNHNY and CDR2 SVGAGI come from the germline V gene (reference sequence). This CDR3 is CASYGGVYEAFF. The CDR3 DNA reads as TGTGCCAGCTATGGAGGGGTCTATGAAGCTTTCTTT.

The J gene is TRBJ2-6, the V gene TRBV5-4; D not resolved. The V and J ends lost 0 bases and 0 bases respectively, with 10 bases between them. There are 17 residues in the CDR3. CDR1 and CDR2 from the germline V gene are SGHNT and YYREEE (reference sequence). In DNA form, the CDR3 reads TGTGCCAGCAGCTTGGATCGCACAAGCTCTGGGGCCAACGTCCTGACTTTC. It is translated as CASSLDRTSSGANVLTF.

The chain joins TRBV28 to TRBJ2-7, with 7 bases lining up with TRBD2. The CDR3 runs 16 residues. Trimming cost V 7 bases and J 0 bases; bases outside gene matches: 12. Germline V gene data show CDR1 as MDHEN and CDR2 as SYDVKM. The CDR3 DNA reads TGTGCCAGCATCAGCCCCCCTAGCGGATCCTCCTACGAGCAGTACTTC. This translates into CASISPPSGSSYEQYF.